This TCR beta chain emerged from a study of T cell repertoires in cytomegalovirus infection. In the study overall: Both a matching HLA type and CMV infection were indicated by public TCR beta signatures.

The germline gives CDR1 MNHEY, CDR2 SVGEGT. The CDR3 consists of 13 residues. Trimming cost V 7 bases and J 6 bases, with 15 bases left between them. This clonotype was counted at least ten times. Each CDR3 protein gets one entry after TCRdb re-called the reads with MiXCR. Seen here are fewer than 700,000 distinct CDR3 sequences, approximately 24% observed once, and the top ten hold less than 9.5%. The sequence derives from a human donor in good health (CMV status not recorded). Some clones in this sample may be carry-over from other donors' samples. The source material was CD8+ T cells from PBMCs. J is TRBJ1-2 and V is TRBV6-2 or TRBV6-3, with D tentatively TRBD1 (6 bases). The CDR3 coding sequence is TGTGCCAGCACCGGACAGTCCCCAAATGGCTACACCTTC. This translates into CASTGQSPNGYTF.